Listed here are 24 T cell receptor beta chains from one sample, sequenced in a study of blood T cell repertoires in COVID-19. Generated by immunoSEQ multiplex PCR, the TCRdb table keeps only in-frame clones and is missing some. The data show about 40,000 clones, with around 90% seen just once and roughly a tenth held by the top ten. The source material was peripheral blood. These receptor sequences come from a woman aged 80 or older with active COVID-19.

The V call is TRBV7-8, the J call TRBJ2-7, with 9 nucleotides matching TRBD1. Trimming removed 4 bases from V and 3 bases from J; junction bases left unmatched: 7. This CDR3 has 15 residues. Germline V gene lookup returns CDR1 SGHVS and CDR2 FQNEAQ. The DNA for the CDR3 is TGTGCCAGCAGCTCGTGGACAGGGGACATCTACGAGCAGTACTTC. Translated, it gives CASSSWTGDIYEQYF.

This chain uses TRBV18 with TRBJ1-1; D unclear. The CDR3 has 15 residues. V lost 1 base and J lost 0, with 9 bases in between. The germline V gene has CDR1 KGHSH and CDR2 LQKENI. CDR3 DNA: TGTGCCAGCTCACCACAGACCGGAGTGAACACTGAAGCTTTCTTT. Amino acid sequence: CASSPQTGVNTEAFF.

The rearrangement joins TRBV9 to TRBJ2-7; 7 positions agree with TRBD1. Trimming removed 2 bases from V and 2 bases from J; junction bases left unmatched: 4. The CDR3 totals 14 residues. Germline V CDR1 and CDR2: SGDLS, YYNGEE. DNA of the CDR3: TGTGCCAGCAGCGTGGGGACAGCCCCCTACGAGCAGTACTTC. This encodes CASSVGTAPYEQYF.

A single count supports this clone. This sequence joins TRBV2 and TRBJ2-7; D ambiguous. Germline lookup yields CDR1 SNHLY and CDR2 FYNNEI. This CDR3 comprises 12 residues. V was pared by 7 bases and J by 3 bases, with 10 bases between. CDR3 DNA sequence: TGTGCCAGCACCCTAGAACGCTACGAGCAGTACTTC. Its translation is CASTLERYEQYF. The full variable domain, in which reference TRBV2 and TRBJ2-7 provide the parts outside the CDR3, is EPEVTQTPSHQVTQMGQEVILRCVPISNHLYFYWYRQILGQKVEFLVSFYNNEISEKSEIFDDQFSVERPDGSNFTLKIRSTKLEDSAMYFCASTLERYEQYFGPGTRLTVT.

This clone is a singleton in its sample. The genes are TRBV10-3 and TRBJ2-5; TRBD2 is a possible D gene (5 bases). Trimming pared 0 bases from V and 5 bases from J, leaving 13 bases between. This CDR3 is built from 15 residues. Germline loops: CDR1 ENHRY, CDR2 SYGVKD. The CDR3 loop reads CAISESNQAGETQYF. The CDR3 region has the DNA TGTGCCATCAGTGAGTCCAACCAGGCGGGCGAGACCCAGTACTTC.

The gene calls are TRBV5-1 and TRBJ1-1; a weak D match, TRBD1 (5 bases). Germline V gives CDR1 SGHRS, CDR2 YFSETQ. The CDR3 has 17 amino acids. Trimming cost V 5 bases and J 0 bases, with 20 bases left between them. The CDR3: CASSPVMGGLVNTEAFF. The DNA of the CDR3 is TGCGCCAGCAGTCCTGTGATGGGGGGATTAGTGAACACTGAAGCTTTCTTT.

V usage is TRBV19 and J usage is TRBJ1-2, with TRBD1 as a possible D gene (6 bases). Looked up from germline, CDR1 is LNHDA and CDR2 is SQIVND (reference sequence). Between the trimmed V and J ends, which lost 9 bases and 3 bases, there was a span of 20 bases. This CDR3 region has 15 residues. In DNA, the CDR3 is TGTGCCAGCAATACGAGGGGGGGAGGAGACTATGGCTACACCTTC. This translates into CASNTRGGGDYGYTF.

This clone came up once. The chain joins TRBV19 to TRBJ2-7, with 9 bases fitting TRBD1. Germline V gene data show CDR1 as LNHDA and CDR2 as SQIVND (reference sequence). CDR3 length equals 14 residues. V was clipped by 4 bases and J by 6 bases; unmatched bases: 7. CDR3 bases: TGTGCCAGTAGTAAGGGACAGGGTCGACGCGAGCAGTACTTC. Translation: CASSKGQGRREQYF.

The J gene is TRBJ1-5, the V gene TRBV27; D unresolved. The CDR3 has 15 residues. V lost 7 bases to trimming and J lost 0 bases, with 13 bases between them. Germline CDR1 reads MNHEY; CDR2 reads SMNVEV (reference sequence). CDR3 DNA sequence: TGTGCCAGCAAAGTTGGCAGTTTTAGCAATCAGCCCCAGCATTTT. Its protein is CASKVGSFSNQPQHF.

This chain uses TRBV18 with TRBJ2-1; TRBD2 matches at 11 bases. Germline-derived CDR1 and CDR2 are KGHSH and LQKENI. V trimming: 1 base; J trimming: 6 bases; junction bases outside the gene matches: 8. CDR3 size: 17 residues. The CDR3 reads CASSPQTSGAGRNEQFF. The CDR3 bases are TGTGCCAGCTCACCACAGACTAGCGGGGCAGGCCGCAATGAGCAGTTCTTC.

CDR3 loop: CASSNRVSPLHF. The CDR3 coding sequence is TGTGCCAGCAGTAACAGGGTTTCACCCCTCCACTTT. The chain carries TRBV6-2 or TRBV6-3 and TRBJ1-6; a weak D match, TRBD1 (6 bases). The CDR3 has 12 residues. Germline loops: CDR1 MNHEY, CDR2 SVGEGT. With 5 bases removed from V and 9 bases from J, the gap between germline ends came to 8 bases.

CDR3 coding DNA: TGTGCCAGCAGTCCCCACAGGGGGCCCTATGGCTACACCTTC. Translating it yields CASSPHRGPYGYTF. The chain couples TRBV27 to TRBJ1-2, with 9 positions matching TRBD1. Per the germline V gene, CDR1 is MNHEY and CDR2 is SMNVEV (reference sequence). V was clipped by 5 bases and J by 4 bases; unmatched bases: 5. The CDR3 sequence is 14 residues long.

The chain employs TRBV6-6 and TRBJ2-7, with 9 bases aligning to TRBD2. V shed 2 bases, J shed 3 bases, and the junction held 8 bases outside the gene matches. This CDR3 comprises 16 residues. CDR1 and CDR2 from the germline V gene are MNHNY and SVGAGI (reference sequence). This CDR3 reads CASSYPRISGSYEQYF. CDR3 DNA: TGTGCCAGCAGTTACCCTCGGATTAGCGGGAGCTACGAGCAGTACTTC.

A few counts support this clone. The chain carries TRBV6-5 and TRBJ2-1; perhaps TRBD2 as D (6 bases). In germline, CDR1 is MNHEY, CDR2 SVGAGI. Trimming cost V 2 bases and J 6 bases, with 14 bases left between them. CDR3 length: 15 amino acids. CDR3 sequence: CASSYDSTSPNEQFF. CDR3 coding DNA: TGTGCCAGCAGTTACGATTCGACTAGTCCCAATGAGCAGTTCTTC.

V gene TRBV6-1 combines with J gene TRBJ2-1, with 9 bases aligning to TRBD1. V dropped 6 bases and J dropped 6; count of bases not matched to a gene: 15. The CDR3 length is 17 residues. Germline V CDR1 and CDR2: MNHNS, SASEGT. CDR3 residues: CASRETPGQGNFNEQFF. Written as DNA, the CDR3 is TGTGCCAGCAGGGAAACTCCGGGACAGGGTAACTTCAATGAGCAGTTCTTC.

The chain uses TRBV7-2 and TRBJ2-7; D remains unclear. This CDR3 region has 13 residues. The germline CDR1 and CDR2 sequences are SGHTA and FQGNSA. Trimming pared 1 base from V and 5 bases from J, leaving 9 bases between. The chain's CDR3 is CASSLVEVDEQYF. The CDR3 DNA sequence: TGTGCCAGCAGCTTAGTAGAGGTGGACGAGCAGTACTTC.

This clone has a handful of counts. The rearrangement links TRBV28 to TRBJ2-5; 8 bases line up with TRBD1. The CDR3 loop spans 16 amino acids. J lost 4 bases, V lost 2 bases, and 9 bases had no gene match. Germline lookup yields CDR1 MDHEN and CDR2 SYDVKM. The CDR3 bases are TGTGCCAGCAGTTTACTGGGCAGGGGGCCGTCAGAGACCCAGTACTTC. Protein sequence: CASSLLGRGPSETQYF.

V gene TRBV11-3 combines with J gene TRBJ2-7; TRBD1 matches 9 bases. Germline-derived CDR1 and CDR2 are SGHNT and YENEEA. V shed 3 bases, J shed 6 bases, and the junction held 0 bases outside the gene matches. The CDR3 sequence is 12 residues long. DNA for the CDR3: TGTGCCAGCAGCTTGACAGGGGGCGAGCAGTACTTC. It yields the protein CASSLTGGEQYF. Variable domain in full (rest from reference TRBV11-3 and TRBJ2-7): EAGVVQSPRYKIIEKKQPVAFWCNPISGHNTLYWYLQNLGQGPELLIRYENEEAVDDSQLPKDRFSAERLKGVDSTLKIQPAELGDSAVYLCASSLTGGEQYFGPGTRLTVT.

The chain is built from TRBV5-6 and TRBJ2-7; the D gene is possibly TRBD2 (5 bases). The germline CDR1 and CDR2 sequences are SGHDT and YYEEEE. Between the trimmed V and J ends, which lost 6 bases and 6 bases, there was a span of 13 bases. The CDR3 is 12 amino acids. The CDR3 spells CASTPWRPEQYF. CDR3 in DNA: TGTGCCAGCACCCCATGGAGGCCCGAGCAGTACTTC.

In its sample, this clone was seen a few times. The CDR3 DNA is TGTGCCAGTCTTTCGCGTCCGGGACAAAATAATTCACCCCTCCACTTT. Translation: CASLSRPGQNNSPLHF. The rearrangement uses TRBV3-1 (or the pseudogene TRBV3-2) and TRBJ1-6; tentative D call: TRBD1 (6 bases). This CDR3 is 16 amino acids long. V lost 9 bases to trimming and J lost 5 bases, with 20 bases between them. CDR1 is LGHDT and CDR2 is YNNKEL in the germline V gene (reference sequence).

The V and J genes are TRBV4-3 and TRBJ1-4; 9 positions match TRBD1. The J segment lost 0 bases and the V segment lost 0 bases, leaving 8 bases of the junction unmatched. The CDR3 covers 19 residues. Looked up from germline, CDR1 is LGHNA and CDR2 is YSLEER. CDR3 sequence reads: CASSQDRGQGYATNEKLFF. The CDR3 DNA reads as TGCGCCAGCAGCCAAGATCGAGGACAGGGGTATGCAACTAATGAAAAACTGTTTTTT.

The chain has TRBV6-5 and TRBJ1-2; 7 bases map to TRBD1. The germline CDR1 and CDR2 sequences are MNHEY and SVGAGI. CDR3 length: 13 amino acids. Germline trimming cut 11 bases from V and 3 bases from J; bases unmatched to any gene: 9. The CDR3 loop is CALDWDRDYGYTF. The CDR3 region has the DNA TGTGCCCTTGACTGGGACAGAGACTATGGCTACACCTTC.

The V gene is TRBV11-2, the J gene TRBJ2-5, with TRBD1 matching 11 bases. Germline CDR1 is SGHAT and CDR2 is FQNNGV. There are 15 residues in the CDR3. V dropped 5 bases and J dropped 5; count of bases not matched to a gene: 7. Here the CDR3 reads CASSPWTGGTETQYF. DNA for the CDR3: TGTGCCAGCAGCCCCTGGACAGGGGGCACGGAGACCCAGTACTTC.

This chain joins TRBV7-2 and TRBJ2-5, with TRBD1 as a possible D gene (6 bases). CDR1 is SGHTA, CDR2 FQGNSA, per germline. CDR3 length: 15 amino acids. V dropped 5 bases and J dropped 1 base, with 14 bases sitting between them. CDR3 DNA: TGTGCCAGCAGCGTTACAGGGCTCGTCCAAGAGACCCAGTACTTC. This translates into CASSVTGLVQETQYF.